Below are 12 T cell receptor beta chains sequenced from a single sample in a study of control samples from healthy donors and cancer patients. Profiled with immunoSEQ multiplex PCR; TCRdb holds only in-frame clones, not every one. The sample lists fewer than 85,000 clones; approximately 92% were seen once. What was sequenced was blood. Every receptor here comes from an older woman in good health.

V gene TRBV19 combines with J gene TRBJ1-1, with TRBD1 as a possible D gene (6 bases). This CDR3 has 14 amino acids. The V end was cut by 5 bases, the J end by 1 base, with 11 bases between. CDR1 LNHDA and CDR2 SQIVND come from the germline V gene (reference sequence). The CDR3 loop is CASSQDRENTEAFF. CDR3 in DNA: TGTGCCAGTAGTCAGGACAGAGAGAACACTGAAGCTTTCTTT.

This clone was detected only a few times. V is TRBV6-2 or TRBV6-3 and J is TRBJ2-1; the D gene is possibly TRBD2 (5 bases). V was trimmed by 2 bases and J by 2 bases, leaving 7 bases between them. The CDR3 loop spans 14 amino acids. CDR1 MNHEY and CDR2 SVGEGT come from the germline V gene. The CDR3 sequence: CASSYTGAYNEQFF. The CDR3 DNA reads as TGTGCCAGCAGTTACACCGGGGCCTACAATGAGCAGTTCTTC.

The chain combines TRBV5-6 with TRBJ2-7; no clear D. V was shortened by 0 bases and J by 3 bases, with 10 bases between the two germline ends. CDR3 size: 14 residues. Germline V gene data show CDR1 as SGHDT and CDR2 as YYEEEE. CDR3 coding DNA: TGTGCCAGCAGCTTGGGTGGGTTGGGCTACGAGCAGTACTTC. Translated: CASSLGGLGYEQYF.

The chain couples TRBV30 to TRBJ1-2, with TRBD1 matching over 9 bases. V trimming: 4 bases; J trimming: 7 bases; junction bases outside the gene matches: 7. CDR3 length: 13 residues. CDR1 and CDR2 (germline): GTSNPN, SVGIG (reference sequence). As DNA, the CDR3 is TGTGCCTGGACCCTACAGGGGGCGCGTGGCTACACCTTC. Translated: CAWTLQGARGYTF. Looking up the rest from reference TRBV30 and TRBJ1-2 gives the full variable domain: SQTIHQWPATLVQPVGSPLSLECTVEGTSNPNLYWYRQAAGRGLQLLFYSVGIGQISSEVPQNLSASRPQDRQFILSSKKLLLSDSGFYLCAWTLQGARGYTFGSGTRLTVV.

The rearrangement links TRBV28 to TRBJ1-5; TRBD1 agrees at 10 bases. The germline V gene encodes CDR1 MDHEN and CDR2 SYDVKM. The V gene end was trimmed by 6 bases and the J gene end by 7 bases; junction bases not matched to a gene: 9. CDR3 length equals 15 residues. The CDR3 DNA reads as TGTGCCAGCAGCAGACGACAGGGGGCTTTACAGCCCCAGCATTTT. Its translation is CASSRRQGALQPQHF.

The V call is TRBV24-1, the J call TRBJ2-2; 7 bases agree with TRBD2. This CDR3 region has 13 residues. In germline, CDR1 is KGHDR, CDR2 SFDVKD. The V segment lost 9 bases and the J segment 1 base; nucleotides outside the gene matches: 1. The CDR3 bases are TGTGCCACCCGCGGGAGGAACACCGGGGAGCTGTTTTTT. Translated, it gives CATRGRNTGELFF.

This clone is a singleton in its sample. The chain joins TRBV28 to TRBJ2-1; 10 nucleotides line up with TRBD2. J was trimmed by 5 bases and V by 2 bases; bases with no gene match: 6. CDR1 MDHEN and CDR2 SYDVKM come from the germline V gene. The CDR3 is 16 amino acids. In nucleotides, the CDR3 is TGTGCCAGCAGTTTAGTCTCTAGCGGGAGTCACAATGAGCAGTTCTTC. This encodes CASSLVSSGSHNEQFF.

V is TRBV7-9 and J is TRBJ1-5; D is uncertain. Germline V gives CDR1 SEHNR, CDR2 FQNEAQ (reference sequence). This CDR3 spans 14 amino acids. V was shortened by 1 base and J by 1 base, with 5 bases between the two germline ends. This CDR3 reads CASSLVGSNQPQHF. The CDR3 DNA reads TGTGCCAGCAGCTTAGTGGGAAGCAATCAGCCCCAGCATTTT.

The CDR3 loop is CAWSVHGPNYGYTF. DNA for the CDR3: TGTGCCTGGAGTGTTCACGGACCTAACTATGGCTACACCTTC. V and J are TRBV30 and TRBJ1-2; D remains unclear. The CDR3 has 14 amino acids. Deletions cut 0 bases from V and 0 bases from J, with 8 bases between. Germline values: CDR1 GTSNPN, CDR2 SVGIG (reference sequence).

Remarks on this clone: Within the sample, other DNA sequences also encode this same CDR3. The chain joins TRBV7-2 to TRBJ2-5, with TRBD2 matching 10 bases. CDR3 length: 14 amino acids. V gave up 5 bases and J gave up 3 bases; unmatched junction bases: 3. Per the germline V gene, CDR1 is SGHTA and CDR2 is FQGNSA. The CDR3 region has the DNA TGTGCCAGCAGCCGCGGACTAGCGGAAGAGACCCAGTACTTC. It is translated as CASSRGLAEETQYF. Complete variable domain (other parts from reference TRBV7-2 and TRBJ2-5): GAGVSQSPSNKVTEKGKDVELRCDPISGHTALYWYRQSLGQGLEFLIYFQGNSAPDKSGLPSDRFSAERTGGSVSTLTIQRTQQEDSAVYLCASSRGLAEETQYFGPGTRLLVL.

This chain connects TRBV28 to TRBJ1-2, with D hard to call. CDR1 MDHEN and CDR2 SYDVKM come from the germline V gene. There are 14 residues in the CDR3. V was pared by 6 bases and J by 2 bases, with 13 bases between. For the CDR3, the DNA is TGTGCCAGCAGCCCCGGACGGATGAACTATGGCTACACCTTC. This translates into CASSPGRMNYGYTF.

The chain recombines TRBV7-3 with TRBJ1-2; D perhaps matches TRBD1 (6 bases). The CDR3 sequence is 17 residues long. Germline V CDR1 and CDR2: SGHTA, FQGTGA. V was clipped by 5 bases and J by 13 bases, with 32 bases between them. This CDR3 reads CASSPLITGRDTIASTF. CDR3 nucleotides: TGTGCCAGCAGCCCCCTTATTACCGGACGGGACACCATTGCGAGCACCTTC.